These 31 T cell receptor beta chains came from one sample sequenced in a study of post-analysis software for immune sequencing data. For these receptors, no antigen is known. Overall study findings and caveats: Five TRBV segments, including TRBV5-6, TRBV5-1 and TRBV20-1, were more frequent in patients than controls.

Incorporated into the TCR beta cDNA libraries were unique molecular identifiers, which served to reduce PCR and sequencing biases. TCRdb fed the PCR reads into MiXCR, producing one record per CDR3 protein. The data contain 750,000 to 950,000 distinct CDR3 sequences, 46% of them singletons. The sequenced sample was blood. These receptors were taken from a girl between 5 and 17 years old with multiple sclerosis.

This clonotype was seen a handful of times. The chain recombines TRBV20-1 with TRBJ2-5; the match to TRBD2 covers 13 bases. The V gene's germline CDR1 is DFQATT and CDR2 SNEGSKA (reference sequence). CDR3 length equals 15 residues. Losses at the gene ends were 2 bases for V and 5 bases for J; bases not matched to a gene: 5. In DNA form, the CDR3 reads TGCAGTGCTAGACTGACTAGCGGGAGGAGGGAGACCCAGTACTTC. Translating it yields CSARLTSGRRETQYF.

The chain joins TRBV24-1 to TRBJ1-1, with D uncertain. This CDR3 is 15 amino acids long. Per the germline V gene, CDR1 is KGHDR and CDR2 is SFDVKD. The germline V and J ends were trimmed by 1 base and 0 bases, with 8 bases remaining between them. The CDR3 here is CATSDFPNMNTEAFF. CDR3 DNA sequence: TGTGCCACCAGTGATTTCCCTAATATGAACACTGAAGCTTTCTTT.

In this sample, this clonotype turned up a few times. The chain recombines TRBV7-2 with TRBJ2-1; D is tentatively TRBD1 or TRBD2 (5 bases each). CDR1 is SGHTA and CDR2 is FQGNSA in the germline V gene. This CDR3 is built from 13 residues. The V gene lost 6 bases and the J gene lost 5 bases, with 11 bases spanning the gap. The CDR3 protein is CASSWDGNNEQFF. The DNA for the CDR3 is TGTGCCAGCAGTTGGGACGGTAACAATGAGCAGTTCTTC. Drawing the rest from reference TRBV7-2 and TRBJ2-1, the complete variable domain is GAGVSQSPSNKVTEKGKDVELRCDPISGHTALYWYRQSLGQGLEFLIYFQGNSAPDKSGLPSDRFSAERTGGSVSTLTIQRTQQEDSAVYLCASSWDGNNEQFFGPGTRLTVL.

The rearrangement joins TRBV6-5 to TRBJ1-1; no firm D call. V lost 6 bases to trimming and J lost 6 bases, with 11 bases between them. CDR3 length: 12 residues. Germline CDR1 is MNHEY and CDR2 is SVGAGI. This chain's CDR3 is CASSYLGAEAFF. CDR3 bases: TGTGCCAGCAGCTACCTGGGCGCTGAAGCTTTCTTT.

In nucleotides, the CDR3 is TGTGCCAGTAGTAGCCGGGACAAAAACACTGAAGCTTTCTTT. It encodes CASSSRDKNTEAFF. The genes are TRBV19 and TRBJ1-1; a possible D gene is TRBD1 (6 bases). There are 14 residues in the CDR3. The V end was cut by 4 bases, the J end by 2 bases, with 11 bases between. CDR1 LNHDA and CDR2 SQIVND come from the germline V gene (reference sequence). Complete variable domain (other parts from reference TRBV19 and TRBJ1-1): DGGITQSPKYLFRKEGQNVTLSCEQNLNHDAMYWYRQDPGQGLRLIYYSQIVNDFQKGDIAEGYSVSREKKESFPLTVTSAQKNPTAFYLCASSSRDKNTEAFFGQGTRLTVV.

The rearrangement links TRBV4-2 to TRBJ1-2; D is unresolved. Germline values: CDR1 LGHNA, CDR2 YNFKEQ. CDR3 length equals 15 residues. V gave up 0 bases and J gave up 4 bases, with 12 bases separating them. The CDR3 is CASSQDQTDPYGYTF. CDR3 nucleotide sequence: TGTGCCAGCAGCCAAGATCAGACGGATCCCTATGGCTACACCTTC.

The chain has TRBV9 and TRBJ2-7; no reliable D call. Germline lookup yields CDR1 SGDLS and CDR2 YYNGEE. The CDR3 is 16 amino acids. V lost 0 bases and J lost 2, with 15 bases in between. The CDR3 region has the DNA TGTGCCAGCAGCGTAGGTATAGGCGACAACCCCTACGAGCAGTACTTC. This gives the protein CASSVGIGDNPYEQYF.

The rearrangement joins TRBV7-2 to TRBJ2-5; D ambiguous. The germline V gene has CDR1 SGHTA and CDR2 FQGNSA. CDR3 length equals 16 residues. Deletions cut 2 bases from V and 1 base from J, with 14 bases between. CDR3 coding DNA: TGTGCCAGCAGCTTATCGTTTGGGCAGGCCCAAGAGACCCAGTACTTC. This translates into CASSLSFGQAQETQYF. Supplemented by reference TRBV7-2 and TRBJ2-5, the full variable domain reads GAGVSQSPSNKVTEKGKDVELRCDPISGHTALYWYRQSLGQGLEFLIYFQGNSAPDKSGLPSDRFSAERTGGSVSTLTIQRTQQEDSAVYLCASSLSFGQAQETQYFGPGTRLLVL.

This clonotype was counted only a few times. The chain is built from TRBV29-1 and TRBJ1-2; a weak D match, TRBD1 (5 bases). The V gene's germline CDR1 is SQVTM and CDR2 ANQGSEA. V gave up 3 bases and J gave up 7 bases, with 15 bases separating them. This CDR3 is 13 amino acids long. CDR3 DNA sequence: TGCAGCGTTGATCAATCTACAGGCTCTGGCTACACCTTC. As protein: CSVDQSTGSGYTF. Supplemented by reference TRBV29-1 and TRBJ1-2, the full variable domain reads SAVISQKPSRDICQRGTSLTIQCQVDSQVTMMFWYRQQPGQSLTLIATANQGSEATYESGFVIDKFPISRPNLTFSTLTVSNMSPEDSSIYLCSVDQSTGSGYTFGSGTRLTVV.

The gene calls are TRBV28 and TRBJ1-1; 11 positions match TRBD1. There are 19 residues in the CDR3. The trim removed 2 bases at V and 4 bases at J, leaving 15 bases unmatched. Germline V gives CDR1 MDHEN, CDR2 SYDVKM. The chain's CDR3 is CASSLIRDRGAIGSTEAFF. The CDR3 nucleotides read TGTGCCAGCAGTTTAATTAGGGACAGGGGGGCTATAGGCAGCACTGAAGCTTTCTTT. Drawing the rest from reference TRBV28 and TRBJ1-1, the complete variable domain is DVKVTQSSRYLVKRTGEKVFLECVQDMDHENMFWYRQDPGLGLRLIYFSYDVKMKEKGDIPEGYSVSREKKERFSLILESASTNQTSMYLCASSLIRDRGAIGSTEAFFGQGTRLTVV.

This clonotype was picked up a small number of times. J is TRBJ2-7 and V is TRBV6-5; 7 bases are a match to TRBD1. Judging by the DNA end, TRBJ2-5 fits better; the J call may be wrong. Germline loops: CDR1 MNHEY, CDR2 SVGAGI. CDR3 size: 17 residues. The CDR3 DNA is TGTGCCAGCAGTTACTCGAGGGGACAGTCCATCCAAGAGACCCAGTACTTC. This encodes CASSYSRGQSIQETQYF.

CDR3 nucleotides: TGTGCCAGCAGCTTATACGGGGGGATGAACACTGAAGCTTTCTTT. This encodes CASSLYGGMNTEAFF. This chain links TRBV7-3 with TRBJ1-1; TRBD1 might be the D (5 bases). The V gene's germline CDR1 is SGHTA and CDR2 FQGTGA. V lost 2 bases and J 0 bases, leaving 10 bases between the germline ends. CDR3 length: 15 amino acids.

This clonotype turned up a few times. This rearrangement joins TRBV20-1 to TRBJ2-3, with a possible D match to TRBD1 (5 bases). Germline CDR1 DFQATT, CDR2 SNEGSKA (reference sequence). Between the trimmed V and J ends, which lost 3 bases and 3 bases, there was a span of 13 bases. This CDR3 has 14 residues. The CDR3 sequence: CSASYQGRTDTQYF. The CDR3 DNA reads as TGCAGTGCTAGTTACCAGGGCCGAACAGATACGCAGTATTTT.

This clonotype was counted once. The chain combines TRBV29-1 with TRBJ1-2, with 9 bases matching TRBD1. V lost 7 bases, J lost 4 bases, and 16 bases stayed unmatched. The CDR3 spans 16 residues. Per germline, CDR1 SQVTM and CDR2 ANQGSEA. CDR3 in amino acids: CSANSGQGLLGYGYTF. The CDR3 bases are TGCAGCGCCAACTCAGGACAGGGGCTTTTGGGCTATGGCTACACCTTC. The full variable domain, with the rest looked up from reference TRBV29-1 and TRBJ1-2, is SAVISQKPSRDICQRGTSLTIQCQVDSQVTMMFWYRQQPGQSLTLIATANQGSEATYESGFVIDKFPISRPNLTFSTLTVSNMSPEDSSIYLCSANSGQGLLGYGYTFGSGTRLTVV.

DNA for the CDR3: TGCAGTGCTAGAGAGGACAGGGGGCCTCAGCCCCAGCATTTT. It specifies CSAREDRGPQPQHF. The chain carries TRBV20-1 and TRBJ1-5, with 11 bases aligning to TRBD1. Trimming removed 0 bases from V and 6 bases from J; junction bases left unmatched: 1. The CDR3 has 14 amino acids. Germline V gene data show CDR1 as DFQATT and CDR2 as SNEGSKA (reference sequence).

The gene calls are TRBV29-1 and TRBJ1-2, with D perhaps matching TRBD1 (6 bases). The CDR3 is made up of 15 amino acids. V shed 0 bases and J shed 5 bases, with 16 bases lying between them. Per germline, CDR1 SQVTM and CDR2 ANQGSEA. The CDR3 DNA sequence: TGCAGCGTTGAAGATCGGGAGGGGGACCCGTATGGCTACACCTTC. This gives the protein CSVEDREGDPYGYTF.

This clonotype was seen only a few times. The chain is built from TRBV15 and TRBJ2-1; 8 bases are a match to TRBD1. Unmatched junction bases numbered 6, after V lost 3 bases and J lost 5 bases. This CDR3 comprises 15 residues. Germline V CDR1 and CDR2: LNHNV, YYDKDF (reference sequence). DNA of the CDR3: TGTGCCACCAGCAGGTGGCAGGGGGCAGACAATGAGCAGTTCTTC. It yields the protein CATSRWQGADNEQFF.

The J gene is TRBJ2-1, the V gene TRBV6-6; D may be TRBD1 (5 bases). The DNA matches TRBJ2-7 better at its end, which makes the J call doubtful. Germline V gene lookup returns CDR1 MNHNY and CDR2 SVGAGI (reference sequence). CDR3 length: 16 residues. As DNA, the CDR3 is TGTGCCAGCAGTCCGACAGTTGACTTCTCCTACAATGAGCAGTACTTC. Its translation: CASSPTVDFSYNEQYF.

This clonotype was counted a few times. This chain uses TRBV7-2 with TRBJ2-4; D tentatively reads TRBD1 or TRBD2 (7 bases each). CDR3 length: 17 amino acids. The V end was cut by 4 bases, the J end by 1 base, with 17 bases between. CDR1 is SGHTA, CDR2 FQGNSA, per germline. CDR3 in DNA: TGTGCCAGCAGCTCGAGGGGGGGACAGACCGCCAAAAACATTCAGTACTTC. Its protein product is CASSSRGGQTAKNIQYF. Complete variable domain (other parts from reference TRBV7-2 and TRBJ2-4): GAGVSQSPSNKVTEKGKDVELRCDPISGHTALYWYRQSLGQGLEFLIYFQGNSAPDKSGLPSDRFSAERTGGSVSTLTIQRTQQEDSAVYLCASSSRGGQTAKNIQYFGAGTRLSVL.

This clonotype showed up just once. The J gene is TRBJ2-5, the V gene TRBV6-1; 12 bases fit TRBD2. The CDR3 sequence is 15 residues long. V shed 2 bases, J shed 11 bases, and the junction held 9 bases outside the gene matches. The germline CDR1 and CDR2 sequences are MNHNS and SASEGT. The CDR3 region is CASSELAGGLDEQYF. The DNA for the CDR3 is TGTGCCAGCAGTGAACTAGCGGGAGGGCTCGATGAGCAGTACTTC.

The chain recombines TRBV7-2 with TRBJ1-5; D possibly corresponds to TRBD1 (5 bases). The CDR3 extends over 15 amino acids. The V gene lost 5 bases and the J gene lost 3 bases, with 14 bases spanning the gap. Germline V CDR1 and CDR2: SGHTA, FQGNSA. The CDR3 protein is CASSPSPGLNQPQHF. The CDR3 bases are TGTGCCAGCAGCCCTTCGCCAGGGCTCAATCAGCCCCAGCATTTT.

The CDR3 spells CASSHDRGTGELFF. DNA for the CDR3: TGTGCCAGCAGCCACGACAGGGGGACCGGGGAGCTGTTTTTT. The chain is built from TRBV16 and TRBJ2-2, with TRBD1 matching over 9 bases. The CDR3 is 14 amino acids. From germline, CDR1 is KGHSY and CDR2 FQNENV. V dropped 3 bases and J dropped 5; count of bases not matched to a gene: 1. The entire variable domain, with the rest obtained from reference TRBV16 and TRBJ2-2, is as follows: GEEVAQTPKHLVRGEGQKAKLYCAPIKGHSYVFWYQQVLKNEFKFLISFQNENVFDETGMPKERFSAKCLPNSPCSLEIQATKLEDSAVYFCASSHDRGTGELFFGEGSRLTVL.

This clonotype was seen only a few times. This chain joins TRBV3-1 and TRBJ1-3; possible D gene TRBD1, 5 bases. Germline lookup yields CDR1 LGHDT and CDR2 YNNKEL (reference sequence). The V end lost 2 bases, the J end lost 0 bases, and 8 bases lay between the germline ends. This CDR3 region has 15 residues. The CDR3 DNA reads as TGTGCCAGCAGCCAACAGGGAAGCTCTGGAAACACCATATATTTT. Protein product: CASSQQGSSGNTIYF.

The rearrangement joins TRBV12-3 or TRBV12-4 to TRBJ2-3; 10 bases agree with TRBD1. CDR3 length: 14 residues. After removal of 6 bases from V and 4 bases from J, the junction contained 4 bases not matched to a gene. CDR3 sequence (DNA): TGTGCCAGCAGCTCGGGACAGGGGTCAGATACGCAGTATTTT. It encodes CASSSGQGSDTQYF.

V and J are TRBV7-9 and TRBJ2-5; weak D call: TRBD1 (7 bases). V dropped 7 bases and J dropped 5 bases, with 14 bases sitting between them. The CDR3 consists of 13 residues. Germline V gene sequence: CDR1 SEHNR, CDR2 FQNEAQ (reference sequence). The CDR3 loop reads CASNAAGGETQYF. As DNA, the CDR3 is TGTGCCAGCAACGCTGCAGGGGGGGAGACCCAGTACTTC.

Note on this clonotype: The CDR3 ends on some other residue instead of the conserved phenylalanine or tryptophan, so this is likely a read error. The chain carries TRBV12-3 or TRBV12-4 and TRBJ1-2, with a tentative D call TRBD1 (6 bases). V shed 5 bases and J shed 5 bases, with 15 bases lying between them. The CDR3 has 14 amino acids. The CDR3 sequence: CASSPTGIRYGYTC. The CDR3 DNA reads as TGTGCCAGCAGTCCCACAGGGATTCGGTATGGCTACACCTGC.

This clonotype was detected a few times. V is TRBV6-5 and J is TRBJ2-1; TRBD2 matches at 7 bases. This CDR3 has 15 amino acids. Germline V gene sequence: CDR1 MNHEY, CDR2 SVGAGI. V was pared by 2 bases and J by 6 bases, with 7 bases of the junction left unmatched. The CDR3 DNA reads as TGTGCCAGCAGTTACGCGGGGGTCGCCCCCAATGAGCAGTTCTTC. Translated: CASSYAGVAPNEQFF.

The CDR3 sequence: CASSRKAALYEQYF. CDR3 DNA sequence: TGCGCCAGCAGCAGGAAAGCGGCTCTCTACGAGCAGTACTTC. V usage is TRBV5-1 and J usage is TRBJ2-7; a weak D match, TRBD2 (5 bases). Germline CDR1 and CDR2: SGHRS and YFSETQ. The CDR3 is 14 residues long. The V end was cut by 4 bases, the J end by 3 bases, with 14 bases between.

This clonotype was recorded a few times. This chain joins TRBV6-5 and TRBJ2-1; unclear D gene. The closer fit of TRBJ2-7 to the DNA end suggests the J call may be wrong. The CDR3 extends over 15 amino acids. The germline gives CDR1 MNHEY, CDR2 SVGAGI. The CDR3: CASRLQRSSYNEQYF. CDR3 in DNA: TGTGCCAGCAGGCTACAGAGGAGCTCCTACAATGAGCAGTACTTC.

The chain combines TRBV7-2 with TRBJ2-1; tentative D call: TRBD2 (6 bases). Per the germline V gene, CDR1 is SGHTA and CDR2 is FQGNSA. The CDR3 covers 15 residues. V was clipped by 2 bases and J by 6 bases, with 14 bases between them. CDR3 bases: TGTGCCAGCAGCTTAAACGCGGGACCGTTCAATGAGCAGTTCTTC. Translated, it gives CASSLNAGPFNEQFF.

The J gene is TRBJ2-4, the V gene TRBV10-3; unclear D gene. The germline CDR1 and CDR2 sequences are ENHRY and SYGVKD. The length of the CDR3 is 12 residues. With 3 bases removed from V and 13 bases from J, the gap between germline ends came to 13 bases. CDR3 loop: CAISDTTQEQYF. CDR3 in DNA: TGTGCCATCAGTGATACCACCCAGGAGCAGTACTTC.